This T cell receptor (beta chain) was sequenced during a study of blood T cells in healthy people across ages. Then a second PCR, running about 7 to 11 cycles, was carried out with a sample-barcoded 5' primer and a J-beta primer mix. MiXCR, applied by TCRdb to the 5' RACE reads, yields one record per CDR3 protein. The table records hundreds of thousands of distinct CDR3 sequences, 49% of them present only once. Extractions gave at least 5 micrograms of total RNA per sample. Concerning this clonotype: Its target is unknown.

V lost 5 bases, J lost 4 bases, and 14 bases lay in between. CDR3 length: 14 residues. Per germline, CDR1 MNHEY and CDR2 SMNVEV (reference sequence). Study-wide results and limits: Compared with aged donors, long-lived donors showed fewer expanded clones, suggesting selection. Per-million-T-cell TCR beta diversity fell roughly linearly with age. Donor CMV infection status was unknown, possibly confounding age-related changes in expanded clonotypes.

The origin of this receptor is a woman aged 60 to 75 in good health. V gene TRBV27 combines with J gene TRBJ2-5; D ambiguous. Material: blood. CDR3 sequence: CASSLGRRTETQYF. CDR3 coding DNA: TGTGCCAGCAGTCTCGGTCGCAGGACAGAGACCCAGTACTTC.